This T cell receptor beta chain emerged from a study of T cell responses to AZD1222 COVID-19 vaccine. Study findings and constraints: Two AZD1222 doses significantly raised spike-specific TCR breadth and depth over controls. Nearly half of spike-specific TCRs reportedly target unmutated variant regions. Vaccine-associated CD4 TCRs spanned spike, dominant at 160-218 and 743-854.

With regard to this clone: What it binds is unknown.

Trimming shortened V by 4 bases and J by 8 bases, and 20 bases separated the two germline ends. The CDR3 contains 15 residues. Germline assignment: CDR1 LNHDA and CDR2 SQIVND (reference sequence). The data were produced by immunoSEQ multiplex PCR, yet TCRdb's version contains in-frame clones alone and is incomplete. Of some 190,000 clones listed, 80% to 95% are singletons. It was second doses at about 4 or about 12 weeks that were pooled. The clonotype was recovered from an adult who received the AZD1222 COVID-19 vaccine. This sequence joins TRBV19 and TRBJ1-2, with D unclear. The sample here was peripheral blood, taken 28 days after the second AZD1222 dose. The CDR3, as DNA: TGTGCCAGTAGTACACGGCGGGCGGCAACTATGGGCTACACCTTC. Amino acids: CASSTRRAATMGYTF. The full variable domain, rest sourced from reference TRBV19 and TRBJ1-2, is DGGITQSPKYLFRKEGQNVTLSCEQNLNHDAMYWYRQDPGQGLRLIYYSQIVNDFQKGDIAEGYSVSREKKESFPLTVTSAQKNPTAFYLCASSTRRAATMGYTFGSGTRLTVV.